The clone carrying this TCR beta chain was recorded once. Germline CDR1 SGHRS, CDR2 YFSETQ. The junction had 4 bases not matched to a gene; V was cut back by 4 bases and J by 5 bases. The CDR3 runs 14 residues. This record belongs to a study of control samples from healthy donors and cancer patients. The method was immunoSEQ multiplex PCR; TCRdb's version includes in-frame clones alone and lacks a portion of them. The sample consists of about 40,000 clones, around 90% of them appearing once. V gene TRBV5-1 combines with J gene TRBJ1-3; 9 bases are shared with TRBD1. Sequenced: blood. This receptor was obtained from a woman aged 50 to 60 in good health. The CDR3 nucleotides are TGCGCCAGCAGCCCGGACAGGGGAAGAAACACCATATATTTT. The encoded protein is CASSPDRGRNTIYF.